The 24 T cell receptor beta chains presented below share a single source sample, sequenced in a study of CD8+ T cells in alopecia areata. Treatment here: oral pan-JAK inhibitor, 5-10 mg twice daily. TCR sequencing used cDNA made by reverse transcription of extracted RNA. The repertoire was sequenced with immunoSEQ multiplex PCR; TCRdb's copy has only in-frame clones and lacks some. This table holds roughly 250,000 clones, 45% to 70% found once. This sample comprised CD4+ T cells sorted from blood, obtained around week 53, from a patient treated with tofacitinib. Every receptor here comes from a human donor with alopecia areata.

This clone showed up just a few times. The rearrangement uses TRBV7-9 and TRBJ2-4; 7 bases agree with TRBD1. The CDR3 length is 17 residues. Germline V gives CDR1 SEHNR, CDR2 FQNEAQ (reference sequence). The V gene end was trimmed by 5 bases and the J gene end by 0 bases; junction bases not matched to a gene: 10. The CDR3 region is CASSPLSGGIAKNIQYF. For the CDR3, the DNA is TGTGCCAGCAGCCCTCTCTCAGGGGGAATAGCCAAAAACATTCAGTACTTC. The entire variable domain, with the rest obtained from reference TRBV7-9 and TRBJ2-4, is as follows: DTGVSQNPRHKITKRGQNVTFRCDPISEHNRLYWYRQTLGQGPEFLTYFQNEAQLEKSRLLSDRFSAERPKGSFSTLEIQRTEQGDSAMYLCASSPLSGGIAKNIQYFGAGTRLSVL.

DNA of the CDR3: TGTGCCTGGATGCTTGGAGGAAGCTCCTACAATGAGCAGTTCTTC. Protein: CAWMLGGSSYNEQFF. The chain carries TRBV30 and TRBJ2-1; TRBD2 might be the D (5 bases). This CDR3 has 15 amino acids. The V end lost 4 bases, the J end lost 0 bases, and 13 bases lay between the germline ends. CDR1 and CDR2 (germline): GTSNPN, SVGIG (reference sequence).

This rearrangement joins TRBV15 to TRBJ2-7; weak D call: TRBD2 (6 bases). The CDR3 has 16 amino acids. In germline, CDR1 is LNHNV, CDR2 YYDKDF (reference sequence). V was cut by 0 bases and J by 5 bases, with 17 bases left in between. CDR3 sequence: CATSRDRGPGGHEQYF. CDR3 sequence (DNA): TGTGCCACCAGCAGAGATCGGGGCCCCGGGGGACACGAGCAGTACTTC.

This sequence joins TRBV29-1 and TRBJ2-2, with D hard to call. The CDR3 runs 14 residues. Per germline, CDR1 SQVTM and CDR2 ANQGSEA. Deletions cut 8 bases from V and 0 bases from J, with 13 bases between. CDR3 in amino acids: CSTLSGPNTGELFF. CDR3 coding DNA: TGCAGCACCCTTTCAGGACCGAACACCGGGGAGCTGTTTTTT.

This clone was found a few times. The J gene is TRBJ2-3, the V gene TRBV7-2; 7 positions match TRBD1. The CDR3 spans 15 residues. Germline CDR1 SGHTA, CDR2 FQGNSA. V lost 2 bases, J lost 4 bases, and 6 bases stayed unmatched. The CDR3 bases are TGTGCCAGCAGCTTATTAGGGGGCGGGTCAGATACGCAGTATTTT. It yields the protein CASSLLGGGSDTQYF.

The V and J genes are TRBV2 and TRBJ1-1, with 11 bases lining up with TRBD1. Per the germline V gene, CDR1 is SNHLY and CDR2 is FYNNEI. Losses at the gene ends were 1 base for V and 6 bases for J; bases not matched to a gene: 1. The CDR3 is made up of 14 amino acids. CDR3 region: CASSEGGQGAEAFF. The CDR3 coding sequence is TGTGCCAGCAGTGAAGGGGGACAGGGGGCTGAAGCTTTCTTT.

The chain has TRBV19 and TRBJ1-2; D gene uncertain. CDR3 length equals 13 residues. Per the germline V gene, CDR1 is LNHDA and CDR2 is SQIVND (reference sequence). The germline V and J ends were trimmed by 5 bases and 5 bases, with 12 bases remaining between them. The CDR3 nucleotides read TGTGCCAGTAGTCCTCGAGAGACTTATGGCTACACCTTC. It translates to CASSPRETYGYTF.

The chain combines TRBV30 with TRBJ2-3; tentative D call: TRBD2 (6 bases). Germline V gene data show CDR1 as GTSNPN and CDR2 as SVGIG (reference sequence). Trimming stripped 4 bases from V and 4 bases from J, with 12 bases between. This CDR3 region has 13 residues. CDR3 loop: CAWIRGSADTQYF. In DNA, the CDR3 is TGTGCCTGGATTCGGGGGAGCGCAGATACGCAGTATTTT.

The table lists this clone with a few counts. V gene TRBV19 combines with J gene TRBJ2-7; no clear D gene. The CDR3 totals 14 residues. The germline V gene encodes CDR1 LNHDA and CDR2 SQIVND (reference sequence). The V end was cut by 5 bases, the J end by 2 bases, with 13 bases between. DNA for the CDR3: TGTGCCAGTAGTCTCCGGGTAGGGCCCTACGAGCAGTACTTC. Translation gives CASSLRVGPYEQYF.

J is TRBJ2-3 and V is TRBV30; TRBD2 agrees at 10 bases. V lost 3 bases and J lost 6; bases outside the gene matches: 6. The length of the CDR3 is 14 residues. Germline CDR1 reads GTSNPN; CDR2 reads SVGIG (reference sequence). CDR3: CAWRKRGGWDTQYF. The CDR3 DNA is TGTGCCTGGAGGAAGCGGGGGGGCTGGGATACGCAGTATTTT.

For the CDR3, the DNA is TGTGCCAGCAGCGTAGAGGGACAGGGGAACTATGGCTACACCTTC. Encoded protein: CASSVEGQGNYGYTF. This chain joins TRBV9 and TRBJ1-2; 10 positions agree with TRBD1. J lost 2 bases, V lost 0 bases, and 1 base had no gene match. The CDR3 covers 15 residues. Germline loops: CDR1 SGDLS, CDR2 YYNGEE.

The chain couples TRBV19 to TRBJ2-1; the D gene is possibly TRBD2 (5 bases). Looked up from germline, CDR1 is LNHDA and CDR2 is SQIVND (reference sequence). V dropped 10 bases and J dropped 8 bases, with 18 bases sitting between them. The CDR3 is 13 residues long. The DNA for the CDR3 is TGTGCCACGAGCGGAACAAGCCCCGATGAGCAGTTCTTC. Translating it yields CATSGTSPDEQFF.

The chain couples TRBV7-9 to TRBJ2-7; TRBD2 might be the D (6 bases). Germline V CDR1 and CDR2: SEHNR, FQNEAQ (reference sequence). This CDR3 region has 19 residues. The V and J ends lost 2 bases and 2 bases respectively, with 25 bases between them. CDR3 protein: CASSLPGQGGRTPAYEQYF. CDR3 coding DNA: TGTGCCAGCAGCTTACCCGGGCAGGGAGGCCGAACGCCGGCCTACGAGCAGTACTTC.

This clone was detected a few times. The V gene is TRBV4-1, the J gene TRBJ1-1; D is unresolved. V shed 3 bases and J shed 0 bases, with 14 bases lying between them. Germline-derived CDR1 and CDR2 are MGHRA and YSYEKL. This CDR3 is built from 16 residues. The CDR3 sequence: CASSHQRSGMNTEAFF. The CDR3 DNA reads TGCGCCAGCAGCCACCAAAGGAGCGGAATGAACACTGAAGCTTTCTTT.

This sequence joins TRBV2 and TRBJ2-5; D is possibly TRBD1 or TRBD2 (5 bases each). V was cut by 8 bases and J by 4 bases, with 14 bases left in between. Germline V gene lookup returns CDR1 SNHLY and CDR2 FYNNEI. The CDR3 runs 13 residues. CDR3 region: CASGQGRGETQYF. CDR3 sequence (DNA): TGTGCCAGCGGGCAGGGACGTGGAGAGACCCAGTACTTC.

This clone turned up a few times. The V gene is TRBV6-6, the J gene TRBJ1-1, with D unclear. The CDR3 has 12 amino acids. Germline V gene data show CDR1 as MNHNY and CDR2 as SVGAGI (reference sequence). Deletions cut 7 bases from V and 10 bases from J, with 16 bases between. CDR3 DNA: TGTGCCAGCACCAAAGACCCTCGTGGAGCTTTCTTT. Protein sequence: CASTKDPRGAFF.

CDR3 sequence: CSVGQYTGELFF. DNA of the CDR3: TGCAGCGTTGGACAATACACCGGGGAGCTGTTTTTT. The chain employs TRBV29-1 and TRBJ2-2, with no clear D. From germline, CDR1 is SQVTM and CDR2 ANQGSEA. The CDR3 is 12 residues long. V was trimmed by 4 bases and J by 3 bases, leaving 6 bases between them.

This clone was observed a single time. This chain connects TRBV9 to TRBJ2-3; D might be TRBD1 or TRBD2, each matching 5 bases. CDR1 and CDR2 from the germline V gene are SGDLS and YYNGEE. CDR3 length equals 13 residues. Trimming pared 4 bases from V and 5 bases from J, leaving 11 bases between. The CDR3 DNA is TGTGCCAGCAGCTACCTGGGGGAAGATACGCAGTATTTT. Protein product: CASSYLGEDTQYF.

This rearrangement joins TRBV7-9 to TRBJ2-7, with 7 positions matching TRBD2. Trimming removed 7 bases from V and 5 bases from J; junction bases left unmatched: 14. CDR1 and CDR2 from the germline V gene are SEHNR and FQNEAQ (reference sequence). This CDR3 comprises 15 residues. The CDR3 DNA reads TGTGCCAGCAACCCCAGGTCGCGGGCGGGGGACGAGCAGTACTTC. Translating it yields CASNPRSRAGDEQYF.

The chain carries TRBV30 and TRBJ2-1; perhaps TRBD1 as D (5 bases). Looked up from germline, CDR1 is GTSNPN and CDR2 is SVGIG (reference sequence). The V end was cut by 0 bases, the J end by 12 bases, with 9 bases between. This CDR3 region has 11 residues. The CDR3 spells CAWSVGQGQFF. The CDR3 bases are TGTGCCTGGAGTGTGGGTCAGGGGCAGTTCTTC.

To note about this clone: This sample includes further DNA sequences coding for the same CDR3. The J gene is TRBJ2-1, the V gene TRBV29-1; D is uncertain. The CDR3 consists of 11 residues. Trimming shortened V by 5 bases and J by 2 bases, and 4 bases separated the two germline ends. CDR1 SQVTM and CDR2 ANQGSEA come from the germline V gene. CDR3 in DNA: TGCAGCGTTCGTCCCTACAATGAGCAGTTCTTC. Protein: CSVRPYNEQFF.

Here the CDR3 reads CASSSIRDTGFF. The CDR3 DNA sequence: TGTGCCAGCAGTTCCATCCGGGACACGGGGTTCTTC. This sequence joins TRBV2 and TRBJ2-1; possible D gene TRBD1, 6 bases. CDR1 is SNHLY and CDR2 is FYNNEI in the germline V gene. The V and J ends lost 5 bases and 15 bases respectively, with 17 bases between them. The CDR3 length is 12 residues.

This clone was picked up a small number of times. This chain uses TRBV20-1 with TRBJ2-1; D tentatively fits TRBD1 or TRBD2 (5 bases each). In germline, CDR1 is DFQATT, CDR2 SNEGSKA (reference sequence). CDR3 length equals 9 residues. The V and J ends lost 5 bases and 9 bases respectively, with 5 bases between them. The CDR3 sequence: CSAGGEQFF. CDR3 DNA sequence: TGCAGTGCTGGGGGTGAGCAGTTCTTC.

The CDR3 nucleotides are TGCGCCAGCAGCCAAGTGCGGAACCAGGGTTCTGAAGCTTTCTTT. Translating gives CASSQVRNQGSEAFF. The chain joins TRBV4-1 to TRBJ1-1; tentative D call: TRBD1 (5 bases). Trimming took 1 base from V and 6 from J, leaving 15 bases between them. There are 15 residues in the CDR3. Germline CDR1 reads MGHRA; CDR2 reads YSYEKL.